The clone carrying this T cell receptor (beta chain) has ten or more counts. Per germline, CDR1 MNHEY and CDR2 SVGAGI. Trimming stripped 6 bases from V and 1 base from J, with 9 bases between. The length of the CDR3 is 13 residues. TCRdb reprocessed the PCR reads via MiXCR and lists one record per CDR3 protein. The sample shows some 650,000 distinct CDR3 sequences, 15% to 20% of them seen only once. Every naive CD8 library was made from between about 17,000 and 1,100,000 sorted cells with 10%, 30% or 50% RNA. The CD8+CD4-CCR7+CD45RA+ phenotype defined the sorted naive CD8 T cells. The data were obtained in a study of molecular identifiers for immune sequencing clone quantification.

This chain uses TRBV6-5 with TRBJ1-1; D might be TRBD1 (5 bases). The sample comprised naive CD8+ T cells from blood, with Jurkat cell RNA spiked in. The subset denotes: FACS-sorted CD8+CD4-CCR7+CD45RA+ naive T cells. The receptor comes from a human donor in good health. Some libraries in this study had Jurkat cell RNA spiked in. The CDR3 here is CASRPGQNTEAFF. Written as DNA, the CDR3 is TGTGCCAGCAGGCCCGGACAGAACACTGAAGCTTTCTTT.